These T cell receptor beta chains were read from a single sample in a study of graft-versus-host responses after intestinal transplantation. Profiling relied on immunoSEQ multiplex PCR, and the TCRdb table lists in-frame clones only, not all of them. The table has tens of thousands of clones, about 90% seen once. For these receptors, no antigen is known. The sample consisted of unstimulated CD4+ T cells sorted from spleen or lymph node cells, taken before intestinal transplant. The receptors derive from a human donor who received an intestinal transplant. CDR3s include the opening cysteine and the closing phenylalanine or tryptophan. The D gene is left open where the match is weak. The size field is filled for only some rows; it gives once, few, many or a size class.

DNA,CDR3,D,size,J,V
TGTGCCAGCAGCACCTCCCAGGGACTCCAAGAGACCCAGTACTTC,CASSTSQGLQETQYF,.,.,TRBJ2-5,TRBV7-9
TGCGCCAGCAGCTTGCGGGTCGGGGGGAACACCGGGGAGCTGTTTTTT,CASSLRVGGNTGELFF,.,.,TRBJ2-2,TRBV5-1
TGCGCCAGCAGCCTTTCGATATCAGTCACCGGGGAGCTGTTTTTT,CASSLSISVTGELFF,.,.,TRBJ2-2,TRBV5-1
TGTGCCAGCAGCTTAGGGCCGTTAGGGGGGGCCTATGAGCAGTTCTTC,CASSLGPLGGAYEQFF,.,.,TRBJ2-1,TRBV7-3
TGTGCCAGCAGTGTGATCCAGGGGGCTGAAGCTTTCTTT,CASSVIQGAEAFF,TRBD1,once,TRBJ1-1,TRBV2
TGTGCCAGCAGCTCTCCAGTTGCAGGAAACACCATATATTTT,CASSSPVAGNTIYF,.,.,TRBJ1-3,TRBV7-6
TGTGCCAGCATATCGAGCGGTAATTCACCCCTCCACTTT,CASISSGNSPLHF,.,.,TRBJ1-6,TRBV2
TGTGCCAGCAGCCACCGGGACAGGGCCCGCAATGAGCAGTTCTTC,CASSHRDRARNEQFF,TRBD1,.,TRBJ2-1,TRBV11-2
TGCGCCAGCAGCTTATCGGGGAACCCTGAAGCTTTCTTT,CASSLSGNPEAFF,.,.,TRBJ1-1,TRBV5-1
TGTGCTAGCAGCTTGTGGGTCGGGGCAGATACGCAGTATTTT,CASSLWVGADTQYF,.,.,TRBJ2-3,TRBV7-7
TGTGCCAGTAGTATATCTGGTGGAGCTGAAGCTTTCTTT,CASSISGGAEAFF,.,.,TRBJ1-1,TRBV19
TGTGCCAGCAGCGGGACTAGCGGGACGAATGAGCAGTTCTTC,CASSGTSGTNEQFF,TRBD2,.,TRBJ2-1,TRBV11-2
TGTGCCAGCACCCCGGTGGTTAACACCGGGGAGCTGTTTTTT,CASTPVVNTGELFF,.,.,TRBJ2-2,TRBV7-6
TGTGCCAGCAGCTTATGGGCCACGAACACTGAAGCTTTCTTT,CASSLWATNTEAFF,.,.,TRBJ1-1,TRBV7-9
TGTGCCACTCAAGGGGACAGGGAGCGCTACACCTTC,CATQGDRERYTF,TRBD1,.,TRBJ1-2,TRBV10-3